This TCR beta chain was recovered during a study of T cells after yellow fever vaccination. TCRdb re-analysed the 5' RACE reads in MiXCR, keeping a single row per CDR3 protein. The sample lists some 300,000 distinct CDR3 sequences; around 8.1% were seen once. The length of the CDR3 is 14 residues. Germline CDR1 MNHEY, CDR2 SVGAGI. V was clipped by 0 bases and J by 3 bases, with 7 bases between them. The TCR originated in a young man who received the YFV17D yellow fever vaccine. This specimen consisted of PBMCs, obtained more than 35 days after the first yellow fever vaccination. The chain carries TRBV6-5 and TRBJ2-3; D uncertain. CDR3 loop: CASSYSHGTDTQYF. DNA of the CDR3: TGTGCCAGCAGTTACTCGCATGGGACAGATACGCAGTATTTT.